One and the same sample provided the 16 T cell receptor beta chains below, sequenced in a study of Ad26.COV2.S vaccination and SARS-CoV-2 variants. Treatment noted: approximately 18 received Ad26.COV2.S at low or high dose, single or two shots; 5 received placebo; per-sample allocation not given. The samples date from day 63 after the first vaccine or placebo injection. Measured with immunoSEQ multiplex PCR; TCRdb has only the in-frame clones, and not every one. The sample has about 350,000 clones, around 88% seen once. The specimen comprised peripheral blood, sampled in a trial of Ad26.COV2.S vaccine versus placebo. The receptors were sampled from a person aged 18-65 years who received the Ad26.COV2.S COVID-19 vaccine or a placebo.

The chain carries TRBV6-5 and TRBJ2-1; D gene uncertain. Germline V gene sequence: CDR1 MNHEY, CDR2 SVGAGI. Between the trimmed V and J ends, which lost 4 bases and 5 bases, there was a span of 12 bases. The CDR3 is 14 amino acids. The CDR3: CASSWRRTDNEQFF. CDR3 sequence (DNA): TGTGCCAGCAGTTGGCGCCGGACGGACAATGAGCAGTTCTTC.

This clone has just a few counts. The rearrangement links TRBV4-1 to TRBJ2-6; unclear D gene. The CDR3 has 15 amino acids. The V end was cut by 0 bases, the J end by 0 bases, with 3 bases between. The germline V gene has CDR1 MGHRA and CDR2 YSYEKL. CDR3 nucleotides: TGCGCCAGCAGCCAAGAGGACTCTGGGGCCAACGTCCTGACTTTC. It codes for CASSQEDSGANVLTF.

This clone came up once. The CDR3 DNA is TGTGCCAGCAGTCGGCGGGGAGAGACCCAGTACTTC. Translating gives CASSRRGETQYF. The chain links TRBV6-2 or TRBV6-3 to TRBJ2-5; TRBD2 is a possible D gene (6 bases). The CDR3 length is 12 residues. V was clipped by 5 bases and J by 4 bases, with 8 bases between them. From germline, CDR1 is MNHEY and CDR2 SVGEGT.

The chain links TRBV7-6 to TRBJ2-5; unclear D gene. Germline V CDR1 and CDR2: SGHVS, FNYEAQ. The CDR3 sequence is 12 residues long. V gave up 3 bases and J gave up 4 bases, with 6 bases separating them. CDR3 DNA: TGTGCCAGCAGCTTTACCCCAGAGACCCAGTACTTC. It translates to CASSFTPETQYF.

As regards this clone: This CDR3 is also generated by other DNA sequences in the sample. The chain couples TRBV24-1 to TRBJ2-3; D is undetermined. The CDR3 runs to 13 residues. The germline V gene encodes CDR1 KGHDR and CDR2 SFDVKD. The V end lost 3 bases, the J end lost 2 bases, and 5 bases lay between the germline ends. The DNA for the CDR3 is TGTGCCACCAGTGATCCAGTCACAGATACGCAGTATTTT. The encoded protein is CATSDPVTDTQYF.

This rearrangement joins TRBV28 to TRBJ1-4, with 8 bases fitting TRBD1. CDR1 is MDHEN and CDR2 is SYDVKM in the germline V gene. The CDR3 consists of 15 residues. V dropped 3 bases and J dropped 5; count of bases not matched to a gene: 5. This chain's CDR3 is CASSFSGTGNEKLFF. CDR3 sequence (DNA): TGTGCCAGCAGTTTCTCCGGGACAGGAAATGAAAAACTGTTTTTT.

The V gene is TRBV5-1, the J gene TRBJ2-1, with a tentative D call TRBD1 (6 bases). CDR1 SGHRS and CDR2 YFSETQ come from the germline V gene. V was trimmed by 4 bases and J by 6 bases, leaving 14 bases between them. This CDR3 is built from 14 residues. CDR3 protein: CASSPNDRSNEQFF. CDR3 in DNA: TGCGCCAGCAGCCCGAATGACAGGTCCAATGAGCAGTTCTTC.

The chain recombines TRBV20-1 with TRBJ1-1; D call uncertain. With 1 base removed from V and 3 bases from J, the gap between germline ends came to 3 bases. This CDR3 is 11 amino acids long. Per germline, CDR1 DFQATT and CDR2 SNEGSKA (reference sequence). CDR3 sequence reads: CSARGDTEAFF. The CDR3, as DNA: TGCAGTGCTAGAGGGGACACTGAAGCTTTCTTT.

This clone was observed a few times. CDR3 coding DNA: TGTGCCAGCAGAGGACAGGATCTCCCTAACTATGGCTACACCTTC. The encoded protein is CASRGQDLPNYGYTF. The chain is built from TRBV2 and TRBJ1-2, with 7 bases that match TRBD1. Trimming took 6 bases from V and 0 from J; bases not matched to a gene: 7. CDR1 is SNHLY and CDR2 is FYNNEI in the germline V gene. The CDR3 has 15 amino acids.

This chain uses TRBV5-1 with TRBJ2-7; TRBD2 matches at 8 bases. V gave up 3 bases and J gave up 5 bases; unmatched junction bases: 7. CDR1 is SGHRS, CDR2 YFSETQ, per germline. This CDR3 is 14 amino acids long. The chain's CDR3 is CASSSVQTSDEQYF. The CDR3 DNA sequence: TGCGCCAGCAGCTCTGTCCAGACTAGCGACGAGCAGTACTTC.

The CDR3 nucleotides read TGTGCCACCAATGGACAGGCCCGTTGTGTCTACACCTTC. It is translated as CATNGQARCVYTF. The V call is TRBV24-1, the J call TRBJ1-2, with 7 positions matching TRBD1. The CDR3 sequence is 13 residues long. V was clipped by 8 bases and J by 10 bases; unmatched bases: 12. CDR1 is KGHDR, CDR2 SFDVKD, per germline.

V usage is TRBV3-1 (or the pseudogene TRBV3-2) and J usage is TRBJ2-1, with 8 bases aligning to TRBD1. Germline V CDR1 and CDR2: LGHDT, YNNKEL (reference sequence). There are 15 residues in the CDR3. Germline trimming cut 1 base from V and 7 bases from J; bases unmatched to any gene: 6. Written as DNA, the CDR3 is TGTGCCAGCAGCCAAGGTTCGGACAGGGATAATGAGCAGTTCTTC. This encodes CASSQGSDRDNEQFF.

The chain uses TRBV19 and TRBJ2-3; 11 nucleotides match TRBD2. The J segment lost 2 bases and the V segment lost 8 bases, leaving 6 bases of the junction unmatched. The CDR3 sequence is 15 residues long. Germline V gene lookup returns CDR1 LNHDA and CDR2 SQIVND (reference sequence). CDR3 sequence: CASSSSGRPTDTQYF. Written as DNA, the CDR3 is TGTGCCAGTTCGTCTAGCGGGAGGCCCACAGATACGCAGTATTTT.

CDR3 residues: CAWSWGTNTYEQYF. Here the CDR3 DNA reads TGTGCCTGGAGTTGGGGGACTAACACCTACGAGCAGTACTTC. The rearrangement links TRBV30 to TRBJ2-7; 7 nucleotides align to TRBD2. This CDR3 is 14 amino acids long. Germline CDR1 reads GTSNPN; CDR2 reads SVGIG (reference sequence). V lost 2 bases and J lost 2; bases outside the gene matches: 6.

The rearrangement joins TRBV30 to TRBJ2-7; D is unclear. This CDR3 contains 14 residues. V dropped 2 bases and J dropped 3 bases, with 14 bases sitting between them. CDR1 is GTSNPN, CDR2 SVGIG, per germline (reference sequence). DNA of the CDR3: TGTGCCTGGAGTAACGCTGGACGGAACTACGAGCAGTACTTC. This codes for CAWSNAGRNYEQYF.

This chain uses TRBV19 with TRBJ1-4; D is unclear. Germline CDR1 and CDR2: LNHDA and SQIVND (reference sequence). The CDR3 runs 15 residues. V lost 6 bases and J 0 bases, leaving 11 bases between the germline ends. CDR3 DNA sequence: TGTGCCAGTAGCAGACGGGTCCCAACTAATGAAAAACTGTTTTTT. It encodes CASSRRVPTNEKLFF.